These T cell receptor beta chains were read from a single sample in a study of blood T cell repertoires in COVID-19. This table comes from immunoSEQ multiplex PCR, and its TCRdb copy is limited to in-frame clones, with some not included. The sample lists under 100,000 clones; just under 80% were seen once. Material for sequencing was peripheral blood. Receptors were obtained from a man between 60 and 75 years old with COVID-19, enrolled during active disease. The CDR3 runs from the conserved cysteine through the conserved F or W. A D gene is named only where the DNA matches it firmly. Where a row states a size, it is once, few, many or the class of an expanded clone; other rows omit it.

j_call,d_call,v_call,clone_size,cdr3_nt,cdr3_aa
TRBJ2-7,.,TRBV24-1,.,TGTGCCACCAGTGGTAACAGGGTCGGTTACGAGCAGTACTTC,CATSGNRVGYEQYF
TRBJ1-2,TRBD1,TRBV18,.,TGTGCCAGCTCACCCGGACAGGGGGCTCGTGGCTACACCTTC,CASSPGQGARGYTF
TRBJ1-5,.,TRBV4-2,.,TGTGCCAGCAGCCCAACGTTGGCAGGGTTAGGTCAGCCCCAGCATTTT,CASSPTLAGLGQPQHF
TRBJ2-2,TRBD2,TRBV3-1/TRBV3-2,many,TGTGCCAGCAGCCAAGTCGGGGGGGGAGGCGTCACCGGGGAGCTGTTTTTT,CASSQVGGGGVTGELFF
TRBJ2-1,.,TRBV2,.,TGTGCCAGCAGCGCGCCCCTTACCCCGGAAACAGTCTTCTTC,CASSAPLTPETVFF
TRBJ2-5,.,TRBV5-8,.,TGTGCCAGCAGCTTCGGCAGGGCCCAAGAGACCCAGTACTTC,CASSFGRAQETQYF
TRBJ2-7,TRBD2,TRBV6-2/TRBV6-3,.,TGTGCCAGCAGTTACTCGAGGACTAGCGGGAGTTACGAGCAGTACTTC,CASSYSRTSGSYEQYF
TRBJ2-2,TRBD1,TRBV7-8,once,TGTGCCAGCAGCTTAGAGCGGACAGGGGCGAACACCGGGGAGCTGTTTTTT,CASSLERTGANTGELFF
TRBJ2-1,TRBD1,TRBV19,.,TGTGCCAGTAACAGGGGGATTGGAACCTACAATGAGCAGTTCTTC,CASNRGIGTYNEQFF
TRBJ1-1,.,TRBV3-1/TRBV3-2,once,TGTGCCAGCAGCGAAATGACAGGAGGTAACACTGAAGCTTTCTTT,CASSEMTGGNTEAFF
TRBJ2-5,TRBD2,TRBV2,few,TGTGCCAGCAGTCCCACCCGGACTAGCGGGTTAGAGACCCAGTACTTC,CASSPTRTSGLETQYF
TRBJ2-5,.,TRBV5-5,.,TGTGCCAGCAGCTCTTCTCGAGAGACCCAGTACTTC,CASSSSRETQYF
TRBJ1-4,.,TRBV6-5,.,TGTGCCAGCAGCCGCCAGTACGGGAATGAAAAACTGTTTTTT,CASSRQYGNEKLFF
TRBJ1-5,.,TRBV6-5,.,TGTGCCAGTCAGGGGAATAGCAATCAGCCCCAGCATTTT,CASQGNSNQPQHF
TRBJ1-6,.,TRBV5-4,.,TGTGCCAGCAGCTTGGACAGGGTGGATAATTCACCCCTCCACTTT,CASSLDRVDNSPLHF
TRBJ2-3,.,TRBV4-1,.,TGCGCCAGCAGCCAAGAGGGGGGAGGTATGGCAGATACGCAGTATTTT,CASSQEGGGMADTQYF
TRBJ2-2,.,TRBV5-1,once,TGCGCCAGCAGCTTGGTTGCGGGTGGTACCGGGGAGCTGTTTTTT,CASSLVAGGTGELFF
TRBJ2-5,TRBD1,TRBV11-2,.,TGTGCCAGCAGCTTATCAGGGGGCGCGGGAGAGACCCAGTACTTC,CASSLSGGAGETQYF
TRBJ2-2,.,TRBV27,once,TGTGCCAGCCGTCGGCCGGGTTTGAACACCGGGGAGCTGTTTTTT,CASRRPGLNTGELFF
TRBJ2-7,.,TRBV5-1,.,TGCGCCAGCAGCGGGCAGGGCCCCTACGAGCAGTACTTC,CASSGQGPYEQYF
TRBJ1-6,.,TRBV2,.,TGTGCCAGCAGTGGGTGGGACACGGGGAATTCACCCCTCCACTTT,CASSGWDTGNSPLHF
TRBJ2-2,.,TRBV27,.,TGTGCCAGCAGTTTATCGGCTCCCGAGGAGCTGTTTTTT,CASSLSAPEELFF
TRBJ1-4,.,TRBV3-1/TRBV3-2,few,TGTGCCAGCAGCCAAGGCGGGGTGGTGCGTGAAAAACTGTTTTTT,CASSQGGVVREKLFF
TRBJ1-6,TRBD1,TRBV18,.,TGTGCCAGCTCACCACCCGGCAAGGGACAGGAAGGGTCACCCCTCCACTTT,CASSPPGKGQEGSPLHF
TRBJ2-7,TRBD1,TRBV7-8,.,TGTGCCAGCACCAGCAGAGGGACAGGGGGCTACGAGCAGTACTTC,CASTSRGTGGYEQYF
TRBJ2-3,TRBD2,TRBV4-1,.,TGCGCCAGCAGCCCACGAGCTAGCGGGAGTACGGCGGAAGCAGATACGCAGTATTTT,CASSPRASGSTAEADTQYF
TRBJ2-7,.,TRBV18,.,TGTGCCAGCTCACGCGGATCCGCCAGATCCTACGAGCAGTACTTC,CASSRGSARSYEQYF
TRBJ2-3,TRBD1,TRBV20-1,.,TGCAGTGCTAGTAAGGGGGCGAGCACAGATACGCAGTATTTT,CSASKGASTDTQYF
TRBJ1-2,.,TRBV27,.,TGTGCCAGCAGGACGGGGGGGAACTATGGCTACACCTTC,CASRTGGNYGYTF
TRBJ2-7,.,TRBV6-2/TRBV6-3,.,TGTGCCAGCAGTTACCCTACTGGGCTCTACGAGCAGTACTTC,CASSYPTGLYEQYF
TRBJ2-1,.,TRBV5-1,.,TGCGCCAGCAGCTCCACAGCGGGCCCTGAGCAGTTCTTC,CASSSTAGPEQFF
TRBJ2-7,.,TRBV27,.,TGTGCCAGCAAAAGAACGGGCCAGGGCGCCTACGAGCAGTACTTC,CASKRTGQGAYEQYF
TRBJ1-5,.,TRBV5-6,.,TGTGCCAGCAGCCGGACAGTGGATCAGCCCCAGCATTTT,CASSRTVDQPQHF
TRBJ1-1,.,TRBV5-4,.,TGTGCCAGCAGCCCCCCACAGGACCCGAACACTGAAGCTTTCTTT,CASSPPQDPNTEAFF
TRBJ2-7,TRBD1,TRBV6-1,.,TGTGCCAGCAGTGAGCCCAGGACAGGGTCGTACGAGCAGTACTTC,CASSEPRTGSYEQYF
TRBJ2-3,TRBD2,TRBV30,.,TGTGCCTGGAGTACCCCGACTAGCGCGAGCACAGATACGCAGTATTTT,CAWSTPTSASTDTQYF
TRBJ2-1,TRBD2,TRBV7-7,.,TGTGCTAGCAGCGCGGAGGGACTAGCGGGAGGAGAGCAGTTCTTC,CASSAEGLAGGEQFF
TRBJ2-5,.,TRBV7-2,.,TGTGCCAGCATCAATAGTTTCTCCCGGTTTGAGACCCAGTACTTC,CASINSFSRFETQYF
TRBJ2-3,TRBD2,TRBV2,.,TGTGCCAGCATACAGCGGGAGACCACAGATACGCAGTATTTT,CASIQRETTDTQYF
TRBJ1-2,TRBD1,TRBV7-6,.,TGTGCCAGCAGCCCCTACGGACAGGTGGATGGCTACACCTTC,CASSPYGQVDGYTF
TRBJ2-3,.,TRBV10-3,.,TGTGCCATCAGCACCGGGACTCGTTTCACAGATACGCAGTATTTT,CAISTGTRFTDTQYF
TRBJ1-2,TRBD1,TRBV29-1,.,TGCAGCGTTGAGGACAGGCGGGGCGATGGCTACACCTTC,CSVEDRRGDGYTF
TRBJ2-4,TRBD1,TRBV30,.,TGTGCCTGGAGTGCCGGGACAGGGAGTCTCTACATTCAGTACTTC,CAWSAGTGSLYIQYF
TRBJ1-5,.,TRBV27,few,TGTGCCAGCAGTTTGGGCAGCCTGGGCAATCAGCCCCAGCATTTT,CASSLGSLGNQPQHF
TRBJ1-6,.,TRBV18,.,TGTGCCAGCTCACGGATGAACGGGAATTCACCCCTCCACTTT,CASSRMNGNSPLHF
TRBJ2-1,TRBD2,TRBV14,.,TGTGCCAGCAGCTTCCTCAGCGGGAGGGCCTACAATGAGCAGTTCTTC,CASSFLSGRAYNEQFF
TRBJ1-1,.,TRBV5-5,.,TGTGCCAGCAGCTTTCTAAAGTGGGAGGAGAAATACACTGAAGCTTTCTTT,CASSFLKWEEKYTEAFF
TRBJ2-7,.,TRBV18,.,TGTGCCAGCTCACCAGTACACACCTACGAGCAGTACTTC,CASSPVHTYEQYF
TRBJ2-1,TRBD1,TRBV28,.,TGTGCCAGCAGTTTGAACAGGGGGCGCTTCCATGAGCAGTTCTTC,CASSLNRGRFHEQFF
TRBJ2-4,.,TRBV19,.,TGTGCCGTCGGACCCGGAGGGGCGTCAGGAAACATTCAGTACTTC,CAVGPGGASGNIQYF
TRBJ1-2,TRBD1,TRBV5-1,.,TGCGCCAGCAGCTCATCCGGGACAGGGGTCCCCTATGGCTACACCTTC,CASSSSGTGVPYGYTF
TRBJ2-7,TRBD2,TRBV10-3,.,TGTGCCATCACCGCCCGGACTAGCGGGGGTCACGAGCAGTACTTC,CAITARTSGGHEQYF